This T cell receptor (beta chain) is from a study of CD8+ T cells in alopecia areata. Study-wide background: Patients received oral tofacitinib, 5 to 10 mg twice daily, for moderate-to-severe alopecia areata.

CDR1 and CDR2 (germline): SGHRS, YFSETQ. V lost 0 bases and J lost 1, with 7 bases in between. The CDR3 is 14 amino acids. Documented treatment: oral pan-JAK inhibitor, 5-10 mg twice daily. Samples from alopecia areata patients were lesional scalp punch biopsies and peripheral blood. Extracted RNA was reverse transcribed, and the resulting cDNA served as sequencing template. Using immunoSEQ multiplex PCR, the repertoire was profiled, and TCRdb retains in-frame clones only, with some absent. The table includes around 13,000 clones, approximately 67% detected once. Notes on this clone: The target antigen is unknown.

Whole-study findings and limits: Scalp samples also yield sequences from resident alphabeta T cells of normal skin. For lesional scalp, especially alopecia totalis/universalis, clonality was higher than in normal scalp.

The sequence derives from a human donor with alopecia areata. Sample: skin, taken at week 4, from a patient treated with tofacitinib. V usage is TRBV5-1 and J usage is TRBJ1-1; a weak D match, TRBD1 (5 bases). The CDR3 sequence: CASSLDGTNTEAFF. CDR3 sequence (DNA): TGCGCCAGCAGCTTGGATGGGACGAACACTGAAGCTTTCTTT.